This T cell receptor (beta chain) was identified in a study of blood T cell repertoires in COVID-19. Libraries were prepared by immunoSEQ multiplex PCR; TCRdb keeps only in-frame clonotypes and omits some of them. The table lists more than 95,000 clones, approximately 86% of them singletons. From germline, CDR1 is LNHDA and CDR2 SQIVND (reference sequence). This CDR3 comprises 16 residues. V was clipped by 6 bases and J by 5 bases, with 20 bases between them. J is TRBJ1-5 and V is TRBV19; the D is unclear. This TCR came from a woman aged 60-75 years in a cohort sampled during active or convalescent COVID-19. The source material was peripheral blood. The CDR3 protein is CASSPHGEQAYQPQHF. The CDR3 nucleotides read TGTGCCAGTAGCCCGCACGGGGAGCAGGCGTATCAGCCCCAGCATTTT.